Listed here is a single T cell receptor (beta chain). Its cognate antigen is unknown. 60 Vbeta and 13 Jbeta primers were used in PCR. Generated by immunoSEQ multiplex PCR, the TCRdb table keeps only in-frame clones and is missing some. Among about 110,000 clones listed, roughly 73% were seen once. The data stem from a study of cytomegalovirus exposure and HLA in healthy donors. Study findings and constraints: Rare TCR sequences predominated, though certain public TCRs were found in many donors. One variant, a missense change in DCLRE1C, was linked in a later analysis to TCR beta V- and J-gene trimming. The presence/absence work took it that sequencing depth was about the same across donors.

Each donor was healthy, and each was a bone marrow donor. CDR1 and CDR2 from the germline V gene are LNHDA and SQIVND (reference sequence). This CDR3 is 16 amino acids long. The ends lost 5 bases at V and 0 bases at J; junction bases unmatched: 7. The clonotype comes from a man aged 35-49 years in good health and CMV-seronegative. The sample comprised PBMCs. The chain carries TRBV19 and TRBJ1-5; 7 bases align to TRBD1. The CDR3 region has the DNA TGTGCCAGTAGTCCGGGGACAGCCTTTAGCAATCAGCCCCAGCATTTT. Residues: CASSPGTAFSNQPQHF. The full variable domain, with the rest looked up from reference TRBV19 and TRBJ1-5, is DGGITQSPKYLFRKEGQNVTLSCEQNLNHDAMYWYRQDPGQGLRLIYYSQIVNDFQKGDIAEGYSVSREKKESFPLTVTSAQKNPTAFYLCASSPGTAFSNQPQHFGDGTRLSIL.